This TCR beta chain was found in a study of OX40 agonist ivuxolimab in advanced cancers. The V gene's germline CDR1 is KGHSH and CDR2 LQKENI. This CDR3 comprises 15 residues. V dropped 0 bases and J dropped 12 bases, with 18 bases sitting between them. Profiled with immunoSEQ multiplex PCR; TCRdb holds only in-frame clones, not every one. The repertoire holds 50,000 or so clones, with about 82% as singletons. Specimen: CD4+ or CD8+ T cells sorted from blood, collected in a trial of the OX40 agonist ivuxolimab. The chain couples TRBV18 to TRBJ2-4, with D maybe TRBD2 (6 bases). The sequence came from an adult with an advanced solid tumor such as melanoma, head and neck, liver or kidney cancer. CDR3 nucleotide sequence: TGTGCCAGCTCACCACCTAATGGGACTTTGTATCGTCAGTACTTC. Residues: CASSPPNGTLYRQYF.